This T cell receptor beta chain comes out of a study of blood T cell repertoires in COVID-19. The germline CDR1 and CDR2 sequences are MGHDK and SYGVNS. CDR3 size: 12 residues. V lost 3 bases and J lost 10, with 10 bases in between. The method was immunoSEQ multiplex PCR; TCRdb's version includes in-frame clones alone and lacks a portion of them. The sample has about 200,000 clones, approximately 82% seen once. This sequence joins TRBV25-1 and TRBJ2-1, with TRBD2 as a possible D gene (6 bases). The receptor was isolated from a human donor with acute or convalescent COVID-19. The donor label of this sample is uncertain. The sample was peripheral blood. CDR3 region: CASSERRGEQFF. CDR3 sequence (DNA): TGTGCCAGCAGTGAGAGGAGGGGCGAGCAGTTCTTC.